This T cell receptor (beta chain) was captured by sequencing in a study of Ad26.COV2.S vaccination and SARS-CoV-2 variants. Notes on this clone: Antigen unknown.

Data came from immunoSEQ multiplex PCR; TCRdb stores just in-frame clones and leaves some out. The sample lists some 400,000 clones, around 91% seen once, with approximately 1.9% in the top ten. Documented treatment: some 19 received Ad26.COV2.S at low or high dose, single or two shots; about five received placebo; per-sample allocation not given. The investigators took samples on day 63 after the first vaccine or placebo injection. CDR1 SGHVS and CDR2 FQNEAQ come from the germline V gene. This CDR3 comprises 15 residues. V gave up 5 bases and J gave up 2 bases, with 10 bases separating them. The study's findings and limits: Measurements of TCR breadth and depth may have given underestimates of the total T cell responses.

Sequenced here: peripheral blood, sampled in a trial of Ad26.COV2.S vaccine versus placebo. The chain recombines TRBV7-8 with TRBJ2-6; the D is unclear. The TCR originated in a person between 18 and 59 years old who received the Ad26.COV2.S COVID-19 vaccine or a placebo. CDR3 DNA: TGTGCCAGCAGCCCCCCAGCAGCTGGGGCCAACGTCCTGACTTTC. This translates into CASSPPAAGANVLTF.